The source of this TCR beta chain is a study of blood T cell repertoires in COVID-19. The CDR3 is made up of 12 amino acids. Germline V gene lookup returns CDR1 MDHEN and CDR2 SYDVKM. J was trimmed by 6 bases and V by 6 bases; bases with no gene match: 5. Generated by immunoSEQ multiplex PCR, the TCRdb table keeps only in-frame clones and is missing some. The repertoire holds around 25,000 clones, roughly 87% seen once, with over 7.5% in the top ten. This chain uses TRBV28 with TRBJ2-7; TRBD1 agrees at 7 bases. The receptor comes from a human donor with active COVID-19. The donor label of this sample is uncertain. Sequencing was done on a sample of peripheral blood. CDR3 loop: CASSQDRAEQYF. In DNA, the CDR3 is TGTGCCAGCAGCCAAGACAGGGCCGAGCAGTACTTC. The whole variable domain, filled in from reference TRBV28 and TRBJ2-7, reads DVKVTQSSRYLVKRTGEKVFLECVQDMDHENMFWYRQDPGLGLRLIYFSYDVKMKEKGDIPEGYSVSREKKERFSLILESASTNQTSMYLCASSQDRAEQYFGPGTRLTVT.